A single sample is the source of the 2 T cell receptor beta chains below, sequenced in a study of blood T cell repertoires in COVID-19. The repertoire was sequenced with immunoSEQ multiplex PCR; TCRdb's copy has only in-frame clones and lacks some. The data contain 270,000 or so clones, 84% of them singletons. Input material: peripheral blood. The source of these receptors is a human donor in a cohort sampled during active COVID-19.

The V call is TRBV27, the J call TRBJ2-7; maybe TRBD2 (6 bases). From germline, CDR1 is MNHEY and CDR2 SMNVEV (reference sequence). CDR3 length: 15 residues. Between the trimmed V and J ends, which lost 6 bases and 0 bases, there was a span of 15 bases. The CDR3 DNA reads TGTGCCAGCAGCTCCCGGGACTCCGGCTCCTACGAGCAGTACTTC. Encoded protein: CASSSRDSGSYEQYF.

The chain joins TRBV29-1 to TRBJ2-7, with a weak D call TRBD1 (7 bases). Trimming took 6 bases from V and 4 from J, leaving 13 bases between them. The germline CDR1 and CDR2 sequences are SQVTM and ANQGSEA. The CDR3 totals 12 residues. The CDR3 reads CSVPGGQYEQYF. The CDR3 DNA reads as TGCAGCGTCCCCGGGGGACAGTACGAGCAGTACTTC.